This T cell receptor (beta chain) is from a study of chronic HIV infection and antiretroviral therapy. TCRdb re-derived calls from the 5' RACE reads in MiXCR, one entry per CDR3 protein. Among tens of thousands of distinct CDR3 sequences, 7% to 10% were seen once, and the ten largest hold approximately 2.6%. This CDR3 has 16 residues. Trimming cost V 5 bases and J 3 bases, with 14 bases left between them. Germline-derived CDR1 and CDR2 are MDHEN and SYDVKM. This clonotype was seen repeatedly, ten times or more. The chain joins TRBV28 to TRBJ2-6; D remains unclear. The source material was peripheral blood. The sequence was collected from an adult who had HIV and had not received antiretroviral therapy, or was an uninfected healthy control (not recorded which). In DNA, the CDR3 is TGTGCCAGCAGTAAAATACAGCGAGGTGGGGCCAACGTCCTGACTTTC. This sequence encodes CASSKIQRGGANVLTF.